A single sample gave rise to the 29 T cell receptor beta chains below, sequenced in a study of cytotoxic CD8 clonotypes in ibrutinib-treated CLL. Sequenced by immunoSEQ multiplex PCR; TCRdb stores in-frame clones only, minus some. The profile covers fewer than 90,000 clones, with about two thirds appearing a single time and about 5.7% taken by the ten largest. The starting material was PBMCs, obtained after 12 months of ibrutinib treatment. These receptors were taken from a human donor with chronic lymphocytic leukemia.

The chain couples TRBV5-5 to TRBJ2-3; no firm D call. Trimming left V 4 bases short and J 5 bases short, with 5 bases between. This CDR3 contains 11 residues. The germline V gene has CDR1 SGHKS and CDR2 YYEKEE (reference sequence). The CDR3 is CASSLRDTQYF. The DNA of the CDR3 is TGTGCCAGCAGCCTTAGAGATACGCAGTATTTT.

V gene TRBV6-1 combines with J gene TRBJ2-7, with 8 positions matching TRBD1. Trimming took 8 bases from V and 9 from J; bases not matched to a gene: 9. The CDR3 is 12 amino acids. The germline V gene encodes CDR1 MNHNS and CDR2 SASEGT. DNA of the CDR3: TGTGCCAGCTCGGACAGGGCCTGGGCGCAGTACTTC. This gives the protein CASSDRAWAQYF.

This chain uses TRBV9 with TRBJ2-3, with D maybe TRBD1 (5 bases). Trimming took 3 bases from V and 2 from J, leaving 22 bases between them. The CDR3 extends over 18 amino acids. The germline CDR1 and CDR2 sequences are SGDLS and YYNGEE. CDR3 protein: CASSARRGRSGLTDTQYF. The CDR3 DNA reads as TGTGCCAGCAGCGCGAGAAGGGGCCGATCAGGGCTCACAGATACGCAGTATTTT.

The chain links TRBV30 to TRBJ2-5; TRBD2 agrees at 8 bases. The ends lost 0 bases at V and 1 base at J; junction bases unmatched: 10. Germline lookup yields CDR1 GTSNPN and CDR2 SVGIG (reference sequence). CDR3 length: 17 residues. CDR3 nucleotide sequence: TGTGCCTGGAGTGTACTAGCGGCCGGCGCGACCCAAGAGACCCAGTACTTC. This codes for CAWSVLAAGATQETQYF.

The J gene is TRBJ2-1, the V gene TRBV20-1; D is unclear. Trimming left V 7 bases short and J 4 bases short, with 5 bases between. From germline, CDR1 is DFQATT and CDR2 SNEGSKA (reference sequence). The CDR3 loop spans 10 amino acids. The CDR3 sequence is CSGVYNEQFF. The CDR3 DNA follows: TGCAGTGGGGTTTACAATGAGCAGTTCTTC.

The chain recombines TRBV4-3 with TRBJ2-3, with 9 nucleotides matching TRBD1. The J segment lost 0 bases and the V segment lost 4 bases, leaving 2 bases of the junction unmatched. This CDR3 has 15 amino acids. Per germline, CDR1 LGHNA and CDR2 YSLEER. The CDR3 sequence: CASSLDRGSTDTQYF. The CDR3 nucleotides are TGCGCCAGCAGCCTGGACAGGGGAAGCACAGATACGCAGTATTTT.

The chain employs TRBV5-1 and TRBJ2-7; 7 nucleotides match TRBD1. The CDR3 spans 15 residues. V dropped 0 bases and J dropped 5; count of bases not matched to a gene: 8. From germline, CDR1 is SGHRS and CDR2 YFSETQ. The CDR3 protein is CASSLDSGGRNEQYF. DNA for the CDR3: TGCGCCAGCAGCTTGGATTCAGGGGGTAGAAACGAGCAGTACTTC.

The chain uses TRBV19 and TRBJ2-7; TRBD1 aligns across 8 bases. Losses at the gene ends were 3 bases for V and 2 bases for J; bases not matched to a gene: 3. CDR3 length: 14 residues. Germline V gives CDR1 LNHDA, CDR2 SQIVND (reference sequence). CDR3 nucleotides: TGTGCCAGTAGTATCGGGACAGGAGCCTACGAGCAGTACTTC. Amino acids: CASSIGTGAYEQYF.

The gene calls are TRBV5-1 and TRBJ1-4, with 10 bases fitting TRBD1. V was clipped by 6 bases and J by 5 bases; unmatched bases: 4. Germline CDR1 SGHRS, CDR2 YFSETQ. The CDR3 consists of 14 residues. The DNA for the CDR3 is TGCGCCAGCAACCCGGGACAGGGGAATGAAAAACTGTTTTTT. Protein: CASNPGQGNEKLFF.

This chain uses TRBV5-6 with TRBJ2-1; 13 bases are a match to TRBD2. The V gene end was trimmed by 4 bases and the J gene end by 9 bases; junction bases not matched to a gene: 4. Germline-derived CDR1 and CDR2 are SGHDT and YYEEEE. This CDR3 has 14 residues. The DNA of the CDR3 is TGTGCCAGCAGCCGGGGACTAGCGGGGTCTGAGCAGTTCTTC. Its translation: CASSRGLAGSEQFF.

The CDR3 protein is CASSFGSIRTQYF. CDR3 bases: TGTGCCAGCAGCTTTGGGTCTATTAGGACCCAGTACTTC. The chain has TRBV7-6 and TRBJ2-5; unclear D gene. This CDR3 spans 13 amino acids. Germline-derived CDR1 and CDR2 are SGHVS and FNYEAQ. V gave up 3 bases and J gave up 7 bases, with 12 bases separating them.

This rearrangement joins TRBV4-2 to TRBJ2-5; either TRBD1 or TRBD2 may supply D (5 bases each). The CDR3 extends over 14 amino acids. Germline CDR1 reads LGHNA; CDR2 reads YNFKEQ. V was trimmed by 3 bases and J by 3 bases, leaving 11 bases between them. The CDR3 nucleotides read TGTGCCAGCAGCCATACTAGGGGCAAAGAGACCCAGTACTTC. Translation: CASSHTRGKETQYF.

The chain joins TRBV6-6 to TRBJ2-2; D not resolved. The CDR3 loop spans 14 amino acids. Trimming pared 3 bases from V and 4 bases from J, leaving 9 bases between. The germline V gene encodes CDR1 MNHNY and CDR2 SVGAGI (reference sequence). The CDR3 loop reads CASSYQAGTGELFF. In DNA form, the CDR3 reads TGTGCCAGCAGTTATCAGGCAGGCACCGGGGAGCTGTTTTTT.

V and J are TRBV20-1 and TRBJ2-5; D call uncertain. The germline V and J ends were trimmed by 6 bases and 3 bases, with 8 bases remaining between them. The V gene's germline CDR1 is DFQATT and CDR2 SNEGSKA (reference sequence). CDR3 length: 11 amino acids. The CDR3 is CSALPKETQYF. The DNA of the CDR3 is TGCAGTGCCCTACCCAAAGAGACCCAGTACTTC.

A single count supports this clone. This chain uses TRBV6-1 with TRBJ2-1; D gene unclear. This CDR3 spans 11 amino acids. V was trimmed by 6 bases and J by 4 bases, leaving 4 bases between them. CDR1 MNHNS and CDR2 SASEGT come from the germline V gene. The CDR3: CASSLYNEQFF. The CDR3 DNA reads as TGTGCCAGCAGCCTATACAATGAGCAGTTCTTC.

V usage is TRBV7-2 and J usage is TRBJ1-3; D is undetermined. V gave up 5 bases and J gave up 0 bases, with 5 bases separating them. Per germline, CDR1 SGHTA and CDR2 FQGNSA. The CDR3 has 13 residues. CDR3 sequence reads: CASSENSGNTIYF. The CDR3 coding sequence is TGTGCCAGCAGCGAAAACTCTGGAAACACCATATATTTT.

V gene TRBV6-1 combines with J gene TRBJ1-6; D is uncertain. The CDR3 runs 14 residues. The ends were cut back, 0 bases at V and 8 bases at J, with 8 bases in the middle. In germline, CDR1 is MNHNS, CDR2 SASEGT. The CDR3 sequence: CASSEAYSDSPLHF. The CDR3 DNA sequence: TGTGCCAGCAGTGAAGCCTACAGCGATTCACCCCTCCACTTT.

This clone was seen a few times. The gene calls are TRBV6-6 and TRBJ1-5, with TRBD1 as a possible D gene (6 bases). Trimming removed 0 bases from V and 5 bases from J, with 8 bases in between. Per germline, CDR1 MNHNY and CDR2 SVGAGI (reference sequence). This CDR3 has 14 amino acids. The CDR3 sequence: CASSYSRGDQPQHF. The CDR3, as DNA: TGTGCCAGCAGTTACTCGAGGGGGGATCAGCCCCAGCATTTT.

The V and J genes are TRBV2 and TRBJ1-5; 8 bases agree with TRBD1. Germline CDR1 SNHLY, CDR2 FYNNEI. The V gene end was trimmed by 9 bases and the J gene end by 0 bases; junction bases not matched to a gene: 7. The CDR3 runs 15 residues. The chain's CDR3 is CASRRQGTSNQPQHF. In nucleotides, the CDR3 is TGTGCCAGTAGACGACAGGGGACTAGCAATCAGCCCCAGCATTTT.

The chain combines TRBV5-6 with TRBJ2-2; TRBD1 matches 10 bases. The CDR3 totals 15 residues. Germline V gives CDR1 SGHDT, CDR2 YYEEEE. Trimming at V came to 3 bases and at J to 3 bases, leaving 2 bases not matched to a gene. As DNA, the CDR3 is TGTGCCAGCAGCTGGGGGACAGGGGACACCGGGGAGCTGTTTTTT. Translation: CASSWGTGDTGELFF.

The chain employs TRBV28 and TRBJ2-5; 7 bases map to TRBD2. CDR1 is MDHEN, CDR2 SYDVKM, per germline. The CDR3 sequence is 15 residues long. Unmatched junction bases numbered 8, after V lost 7 bases and J lost 0 bases. CDR3: CASMGGSRDQETQYF. In nucleotides, the CDR3 is TGTGCCAGCATGGGAGGGTCTCGGGACCAAGAGACCCAGTACTTC.

This clone turned up a few times. V is TRBV2 and J is TRBJ1-1; D gene ambiguous. With 4 bases removed from V and 8 bases from J, the gap between germline ends came to 5 bases. The CDR3 is 10 residues long. Germline assignment: CDR1 SNHLY and CDR2 FYNNEI. The CDR3 DNA follows: TGTGCCAGCAGTGTTGGGGAAGCTTTCTTT. Encoded protein: CASSVGEAFF.

This clone was picked up many times. The CDR3 is CASSLRTVDEQYF. The CDR3 bases are TGTGCCAGCAGCCTCCGGACCGTCGACGAGCAGTACTTC. The rearrangement links TRBV7-2 to TRBJ2-7, with D hard to call. CDR3 length: 13 residues. With 5 bases removed from V and 5 bases from J, the gap between germline ends came to 13 bases. Germline-derived CDR1 and CDR2 are SGHTA and FQGNSA.

This rearrangement joins TRBV27 to TRBJ2-7; D is perhaps TRBD2 (5 bases). From germline, CDR1 is MNHEY and CDR2 SMNVEV (reference sequence). Trimming took off 5 bases at V and 0 bases at J, with 8 bases between the two ends. The CDR3 totals 13 residues. CDR3 nucleotide sequence: TGTGCCAGCAGTCGCGGGTACTCCTACGAGCAGTACTTC. This sequence encodes CASSRGYSYEQYF.

This clone occurred a few times. The chain joins TRBV14 to TRBJ2-2; tentatively, D is TRBD1 (6 bases). Germline assignment: CDR1 SGHDN and CDR2 FVKESK. The CDR3 has 14 residues. The V end was cut by 6 bases, the J end by 0 bases, with 8 bases between. CDR3 residues: CASRGAANTGELFF. CDR3 coding DNA: TGTGCCAGCAGGGGGGCTGCGAACACCGGGGAGCTGTTTTTT.

This chain uses TRBV5-1 with TRBJ2-3; the D call may be TRBD1 or TRBD2 (7 bases each). Looked up from germline, CDR1 is SGHRS and CDR2 is YFSETQ. Trimming removed 0 bases from V and 4 bases from J, with 9 bases in between. The CDR3 covers 14 residues. For the CDR3, the DNA is TGCGCCAGCAGCTTGGCAGGGGGGGCAGATACGCAGTATTTT. Its protein product is CASSLAGGADTQYF.

The rearrangement uses TRBV28 and TRBJ1-2; D call uncertain. Germline V lookup: CDR1 MDHEN, CDR2 SYDVKM. Trimming took 6 bases from V and 13 from J, leaving 18 bases between them. The CDR3 consists of 12 residues. The CDR3 region is CASSRLTTFSTF. The DNA for the CDR3 is TGTGCCAGCAGCCGTCTCACAACGTTCAGCACCTTC.

The chain carries TRBV18 and TRBJ1-2; D is possibly TRBD1 (5 bases). CDR1 is KGHSH, CDR2 LQKENI, per germline. CDR3 length: 14 residues. V lost 3 bases and J lost 7, with 15 bases in between. The CDR3 DNA reads as TGTGCCAGCTCACCTGTAAGGGGCGTTAGTGGCTACACCTTC. This gives the protein CASSPVRGVSGYTF.

This chain uses TRBV7-4 with TRBJ1-5, with a possible D match to TRBD1 (6 bases). The germline gives CDR1 SGHVT, CDR2 SQSDAQ. This CDR3 contains 15 residues. The germline V and J ends were trimmed by 5 bases and 3 bases, with 14 bases remaining between them. CDR3 sequence: CASSGRGCDNQPQHF. CDR3 DNA: TGTGCCAGCAGCGGGAGGGGGTGCGACAATCAGCCCCAGCATTTT.